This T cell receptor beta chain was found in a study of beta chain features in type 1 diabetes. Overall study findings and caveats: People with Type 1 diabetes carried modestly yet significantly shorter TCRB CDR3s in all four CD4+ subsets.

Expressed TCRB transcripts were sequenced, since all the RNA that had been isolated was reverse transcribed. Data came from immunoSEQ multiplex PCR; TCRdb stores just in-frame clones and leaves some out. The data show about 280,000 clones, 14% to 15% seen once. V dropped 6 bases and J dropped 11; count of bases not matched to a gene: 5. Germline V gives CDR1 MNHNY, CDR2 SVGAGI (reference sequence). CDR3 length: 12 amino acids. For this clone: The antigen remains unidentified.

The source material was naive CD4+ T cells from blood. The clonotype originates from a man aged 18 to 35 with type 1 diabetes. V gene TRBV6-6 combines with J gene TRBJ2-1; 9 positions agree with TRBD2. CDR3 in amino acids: CASRRTSEKQFF. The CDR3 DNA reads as TGTGCCAGCAGACGGACTAGCGAGAAGCAGTTCTTC.